The T cell receptor (beta chain) described here comes from a study of OX40 agonist ivuxolimab in advanced cancers. Sequencing was performed with immunoSEQ multiplex PCR; in TCRdb, only in-frame clones are kept and a portion is missing. This sample yields about 66,000 clones, of which roughly 80% are seen a single time; about 2.5% belongs to the top ten. V gave up 2 bases and J gave up 1 base, with 15 bases separating them. Germline values: CDR1 MNHEY, CDR2 SMNVEV (reference sequence). The CDR3 consists of 17 residues. Sample: CD4+ or CD8+ T cells sorted from blood, taken in a trial of the OX40 agonist ivuxolimab. This chain joins TRBV27 and TRBJ1-3, with D unresolved. The TCR sequence derives from an adult with an advanced solid tumor such as melanoma, head and neck, liver or kidney cancer. The CDR3 DNA is TGTGCCAGCAGTTTAAACCCCTGGGGAGCTTCTGGAAACACCATATATTTT. Translated: CASSLNPWGASGNTIYF.